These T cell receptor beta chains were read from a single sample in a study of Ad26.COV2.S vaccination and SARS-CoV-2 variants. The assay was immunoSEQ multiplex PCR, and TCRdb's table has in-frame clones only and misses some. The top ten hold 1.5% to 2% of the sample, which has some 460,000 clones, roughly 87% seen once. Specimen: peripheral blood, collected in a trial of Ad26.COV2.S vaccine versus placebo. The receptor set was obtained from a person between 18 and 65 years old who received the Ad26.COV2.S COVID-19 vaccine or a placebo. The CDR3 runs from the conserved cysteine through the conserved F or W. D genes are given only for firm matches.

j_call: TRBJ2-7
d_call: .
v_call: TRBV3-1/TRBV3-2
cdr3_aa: CASSLRAGTPYEQYF
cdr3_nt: TGTGCCAGCAGCCTTAGAGCCGGGACACCCTACGAGCAGTACTTC

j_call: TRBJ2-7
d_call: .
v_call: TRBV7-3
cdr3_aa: CASSLSGSPYEQYF
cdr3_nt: TGTGCCAGCAGCTTAAGTGGGTCCCCCTACGAGCAGTACTTC

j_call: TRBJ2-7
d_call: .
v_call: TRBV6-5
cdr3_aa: CASRTTGARSYEQYF
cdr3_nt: TGTGCCAGCAGAACGACGGGAGCCCGCTCCTACGAGCAGTACTTC

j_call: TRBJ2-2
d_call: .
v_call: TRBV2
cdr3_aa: CASRGTINTGELFF
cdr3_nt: TGTGCCAGCAGGGGGACCATAAACACCGGGGAGCTGTTTTTT

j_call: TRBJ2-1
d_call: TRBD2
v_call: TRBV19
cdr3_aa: CASTDSGGPYNEQFF
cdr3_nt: TGTGCCAGTACCGATAGCGGGGGGCCCTACAATGAGCAGTTCTTC

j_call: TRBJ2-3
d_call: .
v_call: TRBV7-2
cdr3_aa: CASSSGSRTDTQYF
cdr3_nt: TGTGCCAGCAGCTCCGGGTCGCGCACAGATACGCAGTATTTT

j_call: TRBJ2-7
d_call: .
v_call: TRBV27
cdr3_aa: CASSFLQGGYEQYF
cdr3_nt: TGTGCCAGCAGTTTTCTACAGGGGGGGTACGAGCAGTACTTC

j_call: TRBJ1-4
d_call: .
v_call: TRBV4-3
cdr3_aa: CASSRTGPRFGATNEKLFF
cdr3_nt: TGCGCCAGCAGTAGAACCGGGCCTCGTTTCGGGGCAACTAATGAAAAACTGTTTTTT

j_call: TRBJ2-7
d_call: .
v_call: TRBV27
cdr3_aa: CASSLPYEQYF
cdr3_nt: TGTGCCAGCAGCCTCCCCTACGAGCAGTACTTC

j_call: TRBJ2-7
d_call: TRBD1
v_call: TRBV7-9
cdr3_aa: CASSFGQGSEQYF
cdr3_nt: TGTGCCAGCAGCTTCGGACAGGGTAGCGAGCAGTACTTC

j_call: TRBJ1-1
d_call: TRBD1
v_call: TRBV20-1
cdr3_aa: CLGTGGTEAFF
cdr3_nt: TGCCTAGGGACAGGGGGCACTGAAGCTTTCTTT

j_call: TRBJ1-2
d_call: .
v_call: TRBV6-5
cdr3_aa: CASSPPAANYGYTF
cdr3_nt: TGTGCCAGCAGCCCGCCGGCAGCTAACTATGGCTACACCTTC

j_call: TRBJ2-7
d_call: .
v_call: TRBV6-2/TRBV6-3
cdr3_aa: CASSPAVREQYF
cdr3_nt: TGTGCCAGCAGTCCAGCCGTAAGGGAGCAGTACTTC

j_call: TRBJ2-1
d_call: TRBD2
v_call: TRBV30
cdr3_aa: CAWTQTSSLYNEQFF
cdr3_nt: TGTGCCTGGACCCAGACTAGCAGTCTCTACAATGAGCAGTTCTTC